Listed here are 8 T cell receptor beta chains from one sample, sequenced in a study of Ad26.COV2.S vaccination and SARS-CoV-2 variants. Profiling relied on immunoSEQ multiplex PCR, and the TCRdb table lists in-frame clones only, not all of them. The sample shows around 500,000 clones, roughly 87% of them seen only once. Sample treatment: 15 to 20 received Ad26.COV2.S at low or high dose, single or two shots; 5 received placebo; per-sample allocation not given. Sampling happened 63 days after the first vaccine or placebo injection. The specimen comprised peripheral blood, sampled in a trial of Ad26.COV2.S vaccine versus placebo. All receptors come from a person aged 18 to 65 who received the Ad26.COV2.S COVID-19 vaccine or a placebo.

The count of this clone is one. The J gene is TRBJ1-1, the V gene TRBV28; D is uncertain. V gave up 1 base and J gave up 5 bases, with 14 bases separating them. In germline, CDR1 is MDHEN, CDR2 SYDVKM. This CDR3 has 15 amino acids. The CDR3: CASSLLAGWWTEAFF. CDR3 DNA: TGTGCCAGCAGTTTATTGGCCGGCTGGTGGACTGAAGCTTTCTTT. Supplemented by reference TRBV28 and TRBJ1-1, the full variable domain reads DVKVTQSSRYLVKRTGEKVFLECVQDMDHENMFWYRQDPGLGLRLIYFSYDVKMKEKGDIPEGYSVSREKKERFSLILESASTNQTSMYLCASSLLAGWWTEAFFGQGTRLTVV.

This clone came up once. The rearrangement uses TRBV27 and TRBJ1-2; the match to TRBD1 covers 9 bases. The V gene's germline CDR1 is MNHEY and CDR2 SMNVEV (reference sequence). J was trimmed by 4 bases and V by 5 bases; bases with no gene match: 8. The CDR3 runs 15 residues. The CDR3 loop reads CASSAGTGTFYGYTF. The CDR3, as DNA: TGTGCCAGCAGTGCCGGGACAGGGACCTTCTATGGCTACACCTTC.

The chain joins TRBV6-2 or TRBV6-3 to TRBJ1-5; D not resolved. CDR1 is MNHEY, CDR2 SVGEGT, per germline. V lost 0 bases to trimming and J lost 0 bases, with 6 bases between them. The CDR3 has 15 residues. This CDR3 is CASSYSFDSNQPQHF. In DNA form, the CDR3 reads TGTGCCAGCAGTTACTCATTCGATAGCAATCAGCCCCAGCATTTT.

The chain carries TRBV24-1 and TRBJ1-5; D gene unclear. This CDR3 contains 12 residues. Per germline, CDR1 KGHDR and CDR2 SFDVKD. The germline V and J ends were trimmed by 3 bases and 3 bases, with 2 bases remaining between them. The CDR3 DNA sequence: TGTGCCACCAGTGATCCCAATCAGCCCCAGCATTTT. It is translated as CATSDPNQPQHF.

V usage is TRBV13 and J usage is TRBJ2-7; TRBD1 agrees at 10 bases. CDR1 is PRHDT, CDR2 FYEKMQ, per germline (reference sequence). This CDR3 is 14 amino acids long. Trimming took 0 bases from V and 6 from J; bases not matched to a gene: 2. The CDR3 sequence: CASSLGTGGSEQYF. As DNA, the CDR3 is TGTGCCAGCAGCTTAGGGACAGGGGGCTCCGAGCAGTACTTC. Supplemented by reference TRBV13 and TRBJ2-7, the full variable domain reads AAGVIQSPRHLIKEKRETATLKCYPIPRHDTVYWYQQGPGQDPQFLISFYEKMQSDKGSIPDRFSAQQFSDYHSELNMSSLELGDSALYFCASSLGTGGSEQYFGPGTRLTVT.

The chain joins TRBV6-5 to TRBJ1-6; TRBD1 might be the D (6 bases). The V gene's germline CDR1 is MNHEY and CDR2 SVGAGI. The CDR3 is 14 amino acids. With 4 bases removed from V and 8 bases from J, the gap between germline ends came to 12 bases. CDR3 in amino acids: CASSLTGLYSPLHF. CDR3 nucleotides: TGTGCCAGCAGTTTAACAGGGTTGTATTCACCCCTCCACTTT.

This clone came up a few times. The chain employs TRBV2 and TRBJ1-4; D uncertain. V was cut by 7 bases and J by 0 bases, with 9 bases left in between. Germline loops: CDR1 SNHLY, CDR2 FYNNEI. The CDR3 covers 14 residues. In nucleotides, the CDR3 is TGTGCCAGCACATATAAACCAACTAATGAAAAACTGTTTTTT. It encodes CASTYKPTNEKLFF.

The chain employs TRBV10-3 and TRBJ2-1, with 8 bases matching TRBD2. There are 15 residues in the CDR3. Per the germline V gene, CDR1 is ENHRY and CDR2 is SYGVKD. V lost 3 bases, J lost 4 bases, and 5 bases stayed unmatched. The CDR3 loop is CAISDSREGYNEQFF. The CDR3 bases are TGTGCCATCAGTGATTCTCGGGAGGGTTACAATGAGCAGTTCTTC.